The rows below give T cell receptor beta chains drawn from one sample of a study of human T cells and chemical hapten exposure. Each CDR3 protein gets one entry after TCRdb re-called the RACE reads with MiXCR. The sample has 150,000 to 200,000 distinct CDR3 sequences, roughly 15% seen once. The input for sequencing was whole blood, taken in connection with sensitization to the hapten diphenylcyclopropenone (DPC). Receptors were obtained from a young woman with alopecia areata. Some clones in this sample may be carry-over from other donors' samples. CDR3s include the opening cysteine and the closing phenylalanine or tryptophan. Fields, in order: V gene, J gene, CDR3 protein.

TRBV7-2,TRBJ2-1,CASSPSGGKYNEQFF
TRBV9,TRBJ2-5,CASSKPGLHPPGTQYF
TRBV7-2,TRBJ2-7,CASSFVGPTYEQYF
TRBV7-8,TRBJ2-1,CASRTHWLAGRNEQFF
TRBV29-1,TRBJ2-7,CSVGTSGAYEQYF
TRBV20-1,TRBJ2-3,CSATRGFPDTQYF
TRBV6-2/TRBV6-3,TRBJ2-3,CASTSGRAGTDTQYF
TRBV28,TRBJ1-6,CASSPRTGFGSPLHF
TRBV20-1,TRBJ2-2,CSARDLSGELFF
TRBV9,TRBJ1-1,CTSSVSGQGMSGTEAFF
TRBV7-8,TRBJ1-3,CASSLETGGNTIYF
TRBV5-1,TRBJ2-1,CASSLESGGYEQFF
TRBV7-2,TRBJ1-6,CASSLDPARSPLHF
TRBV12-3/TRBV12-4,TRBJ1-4,CASSKRATNEKLFF
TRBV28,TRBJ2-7,CASSLGVLYEQYF
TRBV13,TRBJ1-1,CASSLVSGGATEAFF
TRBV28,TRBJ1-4,CASSSRTNEKLFF
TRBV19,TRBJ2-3,CASSREEAQLDTQYF
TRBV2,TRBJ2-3,CASSEAGLAGDTQYF
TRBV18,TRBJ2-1,CASSPGTGNNEQFF
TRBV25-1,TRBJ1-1,CASTRPDRANTEAFF
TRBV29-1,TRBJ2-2,CSVGQATGELFF
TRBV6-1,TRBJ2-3,CASSVSRADTQYF
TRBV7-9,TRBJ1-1,CASSPHRAVNTEAFF
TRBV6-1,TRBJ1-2,CASSRGPGGEGYTF
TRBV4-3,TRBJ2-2,CASSLRTSGNTGELFF
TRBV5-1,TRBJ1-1,CASSLTGQTEAFF
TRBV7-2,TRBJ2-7,CASSSSGQSYEQYF
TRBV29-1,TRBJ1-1,CSVAVTAMNTEAFF
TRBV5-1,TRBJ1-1,CASSLFRGGTEAFF
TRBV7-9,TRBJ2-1,CASSSRGLLYNEQFF
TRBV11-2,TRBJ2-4,CASSLRTIAKNIQYF
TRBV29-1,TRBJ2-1,CSVESRGGSEQFF
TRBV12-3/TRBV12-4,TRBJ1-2,CASSFRQVDGYTF
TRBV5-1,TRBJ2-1,CASSFTGASLGDEQFF
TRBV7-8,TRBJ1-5,CASSLGRGSNQPQHF
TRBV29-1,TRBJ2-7,CSAGTEPYEQYF
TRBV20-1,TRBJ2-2,CSARTVNTGELFF
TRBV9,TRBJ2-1,CASSVGLAGDLNEQFF
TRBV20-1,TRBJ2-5,CSANPGQAETQYF
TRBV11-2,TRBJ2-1,CASSLARGGLGEQFF
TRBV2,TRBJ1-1,CASSEVRVLNTEAFF
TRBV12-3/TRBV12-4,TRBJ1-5,CASSRGYQPQHF
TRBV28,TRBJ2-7,CASSLPRYEQYF
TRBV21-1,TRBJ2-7,CASSIPRQGYEQYF